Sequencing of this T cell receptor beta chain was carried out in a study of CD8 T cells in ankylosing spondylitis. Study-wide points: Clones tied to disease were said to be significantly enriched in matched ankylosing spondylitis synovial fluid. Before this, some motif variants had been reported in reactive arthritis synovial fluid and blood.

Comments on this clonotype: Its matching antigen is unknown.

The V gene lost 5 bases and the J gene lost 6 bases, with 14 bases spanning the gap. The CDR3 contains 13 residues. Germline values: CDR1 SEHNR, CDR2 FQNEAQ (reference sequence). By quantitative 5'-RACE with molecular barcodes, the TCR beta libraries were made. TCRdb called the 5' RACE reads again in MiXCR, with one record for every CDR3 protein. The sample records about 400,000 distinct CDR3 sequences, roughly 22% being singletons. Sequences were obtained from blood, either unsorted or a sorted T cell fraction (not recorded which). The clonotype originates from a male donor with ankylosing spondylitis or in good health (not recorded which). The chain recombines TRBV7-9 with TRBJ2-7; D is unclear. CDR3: CASSAYREAEQYF. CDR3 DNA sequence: TGTGCCAGCAGCGCATATAGAGAGGCCGAGCAGTACTTC. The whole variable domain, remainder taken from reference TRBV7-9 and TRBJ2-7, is DTGVSQNPRHKITKRGQNVTFRCDPISEHNRLYWYRQTLGQGPEFLTYFQNEAQLEKSRLLSDRFSAERPKGSFSTLEIQRTEQGDSAMYLCASSAYREAEQYFGPGTRLTVT.